This T cell receptor beta chain originates from a study of T cell repertoires in cytomegalovirus infection. In the study overall: CMV infection plus the matching HLA type was flagged by public TCR beta signatures.

This clonotype was seen only a few times. Its antigen is unknown. TCRdb redid the calling of the reads with MiXCR, one entry per CDR3 protein. The table lists roughly 990,000 distinct CDR3 sequences, around a third of them singletons. CDR1 is LNHNV, CDR2 YYDKDF, per germline (reference sequence). Trimming removed 6 bases from V and 0 bases from J, with 9 bases in between. CDR3 length: 13 residues. The receptor was isolated from a human donor in good health (CMV status not recorded). Some clones in this sample may be carry-over from other donors' samples. The sequencing used cultured CD8+ T cells from PBMCs, collected from culture after CMV antigen stimulation. The chain links TRBV15 to TRBJ2-7; perhaps TRBD1 as D (6 bases). CDR3 in amino acids: CATSTGSSYEQYV. The CDR3 DNA reads as TGTGCCACCAGTACAGGGAGCTCCTACGAGCAGTACGTC.